These 4 T cell receptor beta chains were sequenced from one sample in a study of T cells in Graves' hyperthyroidism and ophthalmopathy. Amplification targeted TCR beta CDR3 regions from RNA transcripts. The primer set for the first-round RT-PCR of the TCR CDR3 was HTBI. TCRdb redid the calling of the multiplex PCR reads with MiXCR, one entry per CDR3 protein. The sample lists roughly 360,000 distinct CDR3 sequences; approximately 15% were seen once. The sequenced sample was blood. All receptors derive from a man between 25 and 39 years old with Graves' hyperthyroidism that later progressed to Graves' ophthalmopathy.

This clonotype was observed at least ten times. The genes are TRBV6-2 or TRBV6-3 and TRBJ1-4; D ambiguous. Between the trimmed V and J ends, which lost 0 bases and 7 bases, there was a span of 9 bases. This CDR3 contains 14 residues. Germline loops: CDR1 MNHEY, CDR2 SVGEGT. In nucleotides, the CDR3 is TGTGCCAGCAGTTACTCGAGTCCAGCTGAAAAACTGTTTTTT. Translation: CASSYSSPAEKLFF.

This clonotype turned up a few times. The chain has TRBV6-2 or TRBV6-3 and TRBJ1-1; 10 nucleotides match TRBD1. Germline-derived CDR1 and CDR2 are MNHEY and SVGEGT. V lost 0 bases and J lost 4; bases outside the gene matches: 2. The CDR3 has 15 residues. The CDR3 is CASSYSDRGVTEAFF. The CDR3 DNA is TGTGCCAGCAGTTACTCGGACAGGGGGGTCACTGAAGCTTTCTTT.

As to this clonotype: The junction departs from germline at one end; a sequencing error may be responsible. The chain joins TRBV6-2 or TRBV6-3 to TRBJ2-7; a weak D match, TRBD1 (6 bases). The V gene's germline CDR1 is MNHEY and CDR2 SVGEGT. The CDR3 totals 14 residues. In DNA, the CDR3 is TGTACCAGCAGAACTAACAGGGTCCCCTACGAGCAGTACTTC. It specifies CTSRTNRVPYEQYF.

This clonotype was counted only a few times. The J gene is TRBJ1-1, the V gene TRBV6-1; D remains ambiguous. Germline V gives CDR1 MNHNS, CDR2 SASEGT. The CDR3 runs 10 residues. V gave up 5 bases and J gave up 12 bases, with 10 bases separating them. The CDR3 coding sequence is TGTGCCAGCAGTAACGCTCGCCCTTTCTTT. Translating gives CASSNARPFF.